Here is one T cell receptor beta chain with its context. What it binds is unknown. The entry originates in a study of CD8 T cells in Susac syndrome. Across the study: The sequenced Susac syndrome patients comprised roughly 6 with active disease and fewer than ten in remission.

Reverse transcription used roughly 0.5 to 1 ug RNA and random hexamers. Each CDR3 protein gets one entry after TCRdb re-called the immunoSEQ multiplex PCR reads with MiXCR. The sample yields under 110,000 distinct CDR3 sequences, around 94% seen once. CDR3 length equals 17 residues. CDR1 is MGHRA, CDR2 YSYEKL, per germline. V trimming: 0 bases; J trimming: 4 bases; junction bases outside the gene matches: 8. Study results and caveats: The study acknowledged a relatively small number of individuals in its TCR sequencing and HLA analysis. The greatest CD8+ clonal expansion in Susac occurred in TEMRA cells and in active patients.

The sequence was obtained from a human donor with Susac syndrome. Sequencing was carried out using CD8+ T cells from PBMCs. This chain uses TRBV4-1 with TRBJ2-1; 8 nucleotides line up with TRBD2. As DNA, the CDR3 is TGCGCCAGCAGCCAAGATACCCAAGCGGGGGATTACAATGAGCAGTTCTTC. It yields the protein CASSQDTQAGDYNEQFF.